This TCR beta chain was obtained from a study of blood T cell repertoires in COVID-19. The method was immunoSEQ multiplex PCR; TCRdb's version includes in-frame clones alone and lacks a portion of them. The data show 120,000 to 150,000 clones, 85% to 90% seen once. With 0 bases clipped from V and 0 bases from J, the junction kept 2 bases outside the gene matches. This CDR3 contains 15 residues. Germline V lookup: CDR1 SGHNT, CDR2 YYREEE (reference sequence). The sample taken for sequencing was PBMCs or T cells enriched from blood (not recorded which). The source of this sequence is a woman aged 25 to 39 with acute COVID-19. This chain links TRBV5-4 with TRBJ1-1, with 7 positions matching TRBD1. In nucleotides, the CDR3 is TGTGCCAGCAGCTTGGGGGGGACAGTGAACACTGAAGCTTTCTTT. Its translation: CASSLGGTVNTEAFF. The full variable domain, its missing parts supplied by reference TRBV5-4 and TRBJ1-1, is ETGVTQSPTHLIKTRGQQVTLRCSSQSGHNTVSWYQQALGQGPQFIFQYYREEENGRGNFPPRFSGLQFPNYSSELNVNALELDDSALYLCASSLGGTVNTEAFFGQGTRLTVV.